The clone carrying this T cell receptor (beta chain) was found once. The target antigen is unknown. Sequencing was performed with immunoSEQ multiplex PCR; in TCRdb, only in-frame clones are kept and a portion is missing. The sample has about 130,000 clones, around 90% seen once; the top ten hold around 0.19%. The sample belongs to a study of graft-versus-host responses after intestinal transplantation. This CDR3 contains 16 residues. Germline V gene data show CDR1 as SGHDT and CDR2 as YYEEEE. The ends lost 0 bases at V and 3 bases at J; junction bases unmatched: 8. Study-wide points: Researchers found peak circulating GvH clone levels linked to early post-transplant HvG declines. Individuals who had graft-donor T cell macrochimerism had allografts that showed high graft-versus-host to host-versus-graft clonal ratios.

This clonotype was sampled from a human donor who received an intestinal transplant. The chain recombines TRBV5-6 with TRBJ2-5, with 7 bases lining up with TRBD1. The sample here was unstimulated CD4+ T cells sorted from spleen or lymph node cells, taken before intestinal transplant. The CDR3 protein is CASSLALDRAKETQYF. CDR3 DNA: TGTGCCAGCAGCTTGGCCCTTGACAGGGCGAAAGAGACCCAGTACTTC.